This entry describes one TCR beta chain. Reverse transcription of roughly 0.45 to 1 ug RNA was carried out with random hexamers. TCRdb reprocessed the immunoSEQ multiplex PCR reads with MiXCR, giving one entry per CDR3 protein. Of roughly 110,000 distinct CDR3 sequences listed, roughly 94% are singletons. Germline V lookup: CDR1 SGDLS, CDR2 YYNGEE. This CDR3 has 15 residues. V lost 3 bases, J lost 6 bases, and 16 bases lay in between. This sample was taken from a study of CD8 T cells in Susac syndrome. The TCR originated in a human donor with Susac syndrome. The sequencing input was CD8+ T cells from PBMCs. V gene TRBV9 combines with J gene TRBJ2-1; D assignment may be TRBD1 or TRBD2 (7 bases each). The CDR3 is CASSGGEGASNEQFF. CDR3 nucleotides: TGTGCCAGCAGCGGGGGGGAGGGGGCTAGCAATGAGCAGTTCTTC.